Following are 20 T cell receptor beta chains from one sample sequenced in a study of cytomegalovirus exposure and HLA in healthy donors. PCR involved 60 Vbeta and 13 Jbeta primers. Measured with immunoSEQ multiplex PCR; TCRdb has only the in-frame clones, and not every one. The sample data list tens of thousands of clones. Source material: PBMCs. These receptors all come from a woman aged 40 to 50 in good health and CMV-seronegative.

This rearrangement joins TRBV2 to TRBJ2-7; no firm D call. Trimming pared 8 bases from V and 2 bases from J, leaving 13 bases between. Looked up from germline, CDR1 is SNHLY and CDR2 is FYNNEI. The CDR3 sequence is 13 residues long. The CDR3 nucleotides are TGTGCCAGCGGAGAGGCAGAAACCTACGAGCAGTACTTC. Translating gives CASGEAETYEQYF.

The V call is TRBV6-1, the J call TRBJ2-6; D call uncertain. This CDR3 is built from 16 residues. V lost 3 bases, J lost 2 bases, and 11 bases lay in between. The V gene's germline CDR1 is MNHNS and CDR2 SASEGT. This chain's CDR3 is CASSDNLLPGANVLTF. CDR3 in DNA: TGTGCCAGCAGTGACAATCTACTCCCTGGGGCCAACGTCCTGACTTTC.

This chain connects TRBV20-1 to TRBJ1-1; D remains ambiguous. Germline V lookup: CDR1 DFQATT, CDR2 SNEGSKA (reference sequence). CDR3 length: 10 amino acids. V lost 6 bases, J lost 2 bases, and 4 bases lay in between. The CDR3 nucleotides are TGCAGTGCCTTTAACACTGAAGCTTTCTTT. This gives the protein CSAFNTEAFF.

V and J are TRBV5-4 and TRBJ2-4; D may be TRBD2 (6 bases). The CDR3 consists of 16 residues. Trimming left V 4 bases short and J 4 bases short, with 18 bases between. CDR1 SGHNT and CDR2 YYREEE come from the germline V gene (reference sequence). The CDR3 reads CASSRASRGGKNIQYF. The CDR3 region has the DNA TGTGCCAGCAGCCGGGCGTCGCGGGGCGGAAAAAACATTCAGTACTTC.

The V and J genes are TRBV25-1 and TRBJ1-2; the D gene is possibly TRBD1 (5 bases). Germline values: CDR1 MGHDK, CDR2 SYGVNS. The ends were cut back, 5 bases at V and 8 bases at J, with 9 bases in the middle. CDR3 size: 11 residues. CDR3 sequence (DNA): TGTGCCAGCAGTTCCAGGGTAGGCTACACCTTC. Translated: CASSSRVGYTF.

V usage is TRBV6-6 and J usage is TRBJ2-3, with unresolved D. Germline CDR1 reads MNHNY; CDR2 reads SVGAGI (reference sequence). The CDR3 sequence is 12 residues long. With 4 bases removed from V and 4 bases from J, the gap between germline ends came to 6 bases. CDR3 amino acids: CASSSPPDTQYF. DNA of the CDR3: TGTGCCAGCAGTTCTCCCCCAGATACGCAGTATTTT.

The chain is built from TRBV27 and TRBJ2-2, with D possibly matching TRBD1 (6 bases). V dropped 2 bases and J dropped 5 bases, with 12 bases sitting between them. Germline CDR1 reads MNHEY; CDR2 reads SMNVEV (reference sequence). The CDR3 extends over 15 amino acids. The CDR3 DNA follows: TGTGCCAGCAGTTTACTCCCCCAGGGGACCGGGGAGCTGTTTTTT. It is translated as CASSLLPQGTGELFF.

The genes are TRBV5-1 and TRBJ1-2, with TRBD1 matching 9 bases. Germline V gene sequence: CDR1 SGHRS, CDR2 YFSETQ. Germline trimming cut 0 bases from V and 4 bases from J; bases unmatched to any gene: 7. The length of the CDR3 is 16 residues. CDR3 DNA: TGCGCCAGCAGCTTGGAACCCACAGGGGGCTTCTATGGCTACACCTTC. It yields the protein CASSLEPTGGFYGYTF.

The J gene is TRBJ1-5, the V gene TRBV15; D is ambiguous. V was shortened by 3 bases and J by 4 bases, with 10 bases between the two germline ends. This CDR3 region has 14 residues. The germline V gene has CDR1 LNHNV and CDR2 YYDKDF (reference sequence). The CDR3 DNA sequence: TGTGCCACCAGCAGGGGCGAGCGGAATCAGCCCCAGCATTTT. Protein: CATSRGERNQPQHF.

The rearrangement joins TRBV6-5 to TRBJ2-1; the match to TRBD1 covers 10 bases. The CDR3 contains 15 residues. J was trimmed by 8 bases and V by 6 bases; bases with no gene match: 10. Per the germline V gene, CDR1 is MNHEY and CDR2 is SVGAGI. The CDR3 region is CASRRTGQGRDEQFF. In DNA, the CDR3 is TGTGCCAGCAGGCGTACGGGACAGGGGCGCGATGAGCAGTTCTTC.

The V call is TRBV5-1, the J call TRBJ1-6, with 8 positions matching TRBD1. Germline V lookup: CDR1 SGHRS, CDR2 YFSETQ. Unmatched junction bases numbered 10, after V lost 4 bases and J lost 7 bases. The CDR3 runs 16 residues. This chain's CDR3 is CASSPGTGNPNSPLHF. In DNA form, the CDR3 reads TGCGCCAGCAGCCCCGGGACAGGCAACCCGAATTCACCCCTCCACTTT.

The CDR3 loop is CASSSPGYGTIYF. CDR3 bases: TGTGCCAGCAGTTCGCCGGGGTACGGCACCATATATTTT. V gene TRBV28 combines with J gene TRBJ1-3; D is uncertain. The ends were cut back, 4 bases at V and 9 bases at J, with 13 bases in the middle. The CDR3 loop spans 13 amino acids. Germline lookup yields CDR1 MDHEN and CDR2 SYDVKM. Drawing the rest from reference TRBV28 and TRBJ1-3, the complete variable domain is DVKVTQSSRYLVKRTGEKVFLECVQDMDHENMFWYRQDPGLGLRLIYFSYDVKMKEKGDIPEGYSVSREKKERFSLILESASTNQTSMYLCASSSPGYGTIYFGEGSWLTVV.

The chain couples TRBV27 to TRBJ2-7, with a tentative D call TRBD2 (6 bases). This CDR3 contains 13 residues. The V and J ends lost 3 bases and 6 bases respectively, with 12 bases between them. Germline CDR1 is MNHEY and CDR2 is SMNVEV (reference sequence). The CDR3 loop reads CASSFTGESEQYF. The CDR3 bases are TGTGCCAGCAGTTTTACGGGAGAAAGCGAGCAGTACTTC.

The rearrangement joins TRBV5-1 to TRBJ2-2; 9 nucleotides align to TRBD2. Germline assignment: CDR1 SGHRS and CDR2 YFSETQ. The CDR3 sequence is 14 residues long. V lost 3 bases, J lost 6 bases, and 3 bases stayed unmatched. The CDR3 DNA reads TGCGCCAGCAGCTGGGTAGCGGGAGCCGGGGAGCTGTTTTTT. It specifies CASSWVAGAGELFF.

The chain is built from TRBV7-9 and TRBJ2-7, with TRBD2 as a possible D gene (6 bases). This CDR3 spans 16 amino acids. Trimming left V 1 base short and J 2 bases short, with 15 bases between. The germline gives CDR1 SEHNR, CDR2 FQNEAQ (reference sequence). CDR3 protein: CASSLGVAGKAYEQYF. In nucleotides, the CDR3 is TGTGCCAGCAGCTTAGGGGTGGCGGGGAAAGCCTACGAGCAGTACTTC.

The V gene is TRBV2, the J gene TRBJ2-3; D unclear. From germline, CDR1 is SNHLY and CDR2 FYNNEI. The CDR3 sequence is 17 residues long. V was shortened by 2 bases and J by 2 bases, with 17 bases between the two germline ends. In nucleotides, the CDR3 is TGTGCCAGCAGTGAACGTAGGCGGAACACGTTCACAGATACGCAGTATTTT. It is translated as CASSERRRNTFTDTQYF.

This chain connects TRBV5-1 to TRBJ2-1; 12 bases are shared with TRBD2. CDR3 size: 19 residues. Per the germline V gene, CDR1 is SGHRS and CDR2 is YFSETQ. The J segment lost 3 bases and the V segment lost 1 base, leaving 11 bases of the junction unmatched. CDR3 loop: CASSLSPSGRGALYNEQFF. CDR3 nucleotides: TGCGCCAGCAGCTTGTCCCCTAGCGGGAGGGGGGCTCTCTACAATGAGCAGTTCTTC. Filled out from reference TRBV5-1 and TRBJ2-1, the complete variable domain reads KAGVTQTPRYLIKTRGQQVTLSCSPISGHRSVSWYQQTPGQGLQFLFEYFSETQRNKGNFPGRFSGRQFSNSRSEMNVSTLELGDSALYLCASSLSPSGRGALYNEQFFGPGTRLTVL.

CDR3 bases: TGTGCCAGCAGCGTAGGCGGCGGAAACTACGAGCAGTACTTC. Its translation: CASSVGGGNYEQYF. This chain connects TRBV9 to TRBJ2-7; D gene ambiguous. Germline V CDR1 and CDR2: SGDLS, YYNGEE. The CDR3 is 14 residues long. V was shortened by 0 bases and J by 3 bases, with 10 bases between the two germline ends.

V usage is TRBV4-1 and J usage is TRBJ1-5; TRBD1 agrees at 7 bases. Trimming at V came to 4 bases and at J to 6 bases, leaving 6 bases not matched to a gene. Germline V gives CDR1 MGHRA, CDR2 YSYEKL. This CDR3 has 14 residues. The CDR3 sequence is CASSLRDRSQPQHF. The CDR3 DNA reads as TGCGCCAGCAGCCTTAGGGACAGAAGTCAGCCCCAGCATTTT.

The gene calls are TRBV5-1 and TRBJ2-5, with TRBD2 identical over 14 bases. Germline V gene sequence: CDR1 SGHRS, CDR2 YFSETQ. Germline trimming cut 4 bases from V and 5 bases from J; bases unmatched to any gene: 7. The CDR3 has 16 amino acids. The CDR3: CASSQGLAGVRETQYF. In DNA form, the CDR3 reads TGCGCCAGCAGCCAGGGACTAGCGGGAGTCCGGGAGACCCAGTACTTC.